Following are 18 T cell receptor beta chains from one sample sequenced in a study of T cell changes during pregnancy in multiple sclerosis. Sequencing used immunoSEQ multiplex PCR; TCRdb keeps in-frame clones, though not all of them. The sample has some 80,000 clones; 92% are singletons. The material was peripheral blood, obtained before pregnancy. These receptors were taken from a female donor with multiple sclerosis, enrolled in a pregnancy study.

The sample holds one count of this clone. The gene calls are TRBV6-5 and TRBJ2-1; 8 nucleotides agree with TRBD1. V lost 6 bases, J lost 7 bases, and 5 bases stayed unmatched. There are 13 residues in the CDR3. The V gene's germline CDR1 is MNHEY and CDR2 SVGAGI. For the CDR3, the DNA is TGTGCCAGCAGAAAGACAGGGGATAATGAGCAGTTCTTC. It specifies CASRKTGDNEQFF.

This clone was counted a single time. The chain links TRBV9 to TRBJ1-4; D possibly corresponds to TRBD1 (5 bases). The CDR3 extends over 13 amino acids. Looked up from germline, CDR1 is SGDLS and CDR2 is YYNGEE. V lost 2 bases to trimming and J lost 13 bases, with 15 bases between them. The CDR3 loop is CASSVALGGGLFF. DNA of the CDR3: TGTGCCAGCAGCGTTGCCCTCGGGGGTGGACTGTTTTTT.

This sequence joins TRBV19 and TRBJ1-5, with D perhaps TRBD1 (5 bases). V dropped 0 bases and J dropped 8 bases, with 11 bases sitting between them. Germline V gene data show CDR1 as LNHDA and CDR2 as SQIVND (reference sequence). This CDR3 region has 14 residues. The CDR3 region is CASSIDLTREPQHF. The DNA for the CDR3 is TGTGCCAGTAGTATAGATTTGACCAGGGAGCCCCAGCATTTT.

This chain uses TRBV5-1 with TRBJ2-3, with D maybe TRBD2 (5 bases). Trimming took off 4 bases at V and 4 bases at J, with 13 bases between the two ends. This CDR3 is 14 amino acids long. CDR1 and CDR2 from the germline V gene are SGHRS and YFSETQ. CDR3 amino acids: CASSPGVIADTQYF. DNA for the CDR3: TGCGCCAGCAGCCCCGGGGTGATCGCAGATACGCAGTATTTT.

The chain couples TRBV29-1 to TRBJ1-1; 7 positions agree with TRBD1. With 4 bases clipped from V and 7 bases from J, the junction kept 3 bases outside the gene matches. CDR3 length equals 11 residues. Germline V gene data show CDR1 as SQVTM and CDR2 as ANQGSEA. CDR3 in amino acids: CSVGRDSEAFF. In DNA form, the CDR3 reads TGCAGCGTTGGTAGGGACAGTGAAGCTTTCTTT.

The rearrangement uses TRBV27 and TRBJ2-1; D remains unclear. Between the trimmed V and J ends, which lost 3 bases and 0 bases, there was a span of 9 bases. Germline V gene lookup returns CDR1 MNHEY and CDR2 SMNVEV (reference sequence). The CDR3 covers 15 residues. The CDR3 sequence: CASSFESNSYNEQFF. The CDR3 DNA is TGTGCCAGCAGTTTTGAGTCAAACTCCTACAATGAGCAGTTCTTC.

The J gene is TRBJ2-7, the V gene TRBV7-2; D might be TRBD2 (6 bases). The CDR3 covers 12 residues. Trimming shortened V by 5 bases and J by 11 bases, and 16 bases separated the two germline ends. Germline V gives CDR1 SGHTA, CDR2 FQGNSA. The CDR3 DNA reads as TGTGCCAGCAGCACCTCCGGGACTCCCAAGTACTTC. Protein sequence: CASSTSGTPKYF.

This chain uses TRBV7-2 with TRBJ1-3; 7 bases fit TRBD1. V trimming: 3 bases; J trimming: 2 bases; junction bases outside the gene matches: 7. Germline assignment: CDR1 SGHTA and CDR2 FQGNSA. The CDR3 runs 16 residues. DNA for the CDR3: TGTGCCAGCAGCTTTCGAACAGGGGCCGCTGGAAACACCATATATTTT. This gives the protein CASSFRTGAAGNTIYF. Combining the CDR3 with reference TRBV7-2 and TRBJ1-3 gives the whole variable domain GAGVSQSPSNKVTEKGKDVELRCDPISGHTALYWYRQSLGQGLEFLIYFQGNSAPDKSGLPSDRFSAERTGGSVSTLTIQRTQQEDSAVYLCASSFRTGAAGNTIYFGEGSWLTVV.

This clone has a single count. V is TRBV7-9 and J is TRBJ2-5; the match to TRBD2 covers 10 bases. Germline trimming cut 5 bases from V and 5 bases from J; bases unmatched to any gene: 14. The CDR3 is made up of 17 amino acids. Germline CDR1 reads SEHNR; CDR2 reads FQNEAQ (reference sequence). CDR3 residues: CASSLQKREGPQETQYF. DNA for the CDR3: TGTGCCAGCAGCCTCCAAAAGCGGGAGGGCCCCCAGGAGACCCAGTACTTC.

This clone has just one count. V and J are TRBV19 and TRBJ2-2, with 8 bases fitting TRBD1. Germline lookup yields CDR1 LNHDA and CDR2 SQIVND (reference sequence). CDR3 length: 15 amino acids. Trimming at V came to 2 bases and at J to 4 bases, leaving 3 bases not matched to a gene. CDR3 sequence: CASSIQTGVTGELFF. CDR3 DNA: TGTGCCAGTAGTATACAGACAGGGGTCACCGGGGAGCTGTTTTTT.

For the CDR3, the DNA is TGTGCCAGCAGTTTAACGGGCTCCTACGAGCAGTACTTC. Encoded protein: CASSLTGSYEQYF. The rearrangement links TRBV27 to TRBJ2-7; D gene unclear. The germline gives CDR1 MNHEY, CDR2 SMNVEV (reference sequence). The CDR3 runs 13 residues. Trimming cost V 2 bases and J 0 bases, with 5 bases left between them.

The chain recombines TRBV6-1 with TRBJ1-3, with D unresolved. Between the trimmed V and J ends, which lost 3 bases and 4 bases, there was a span of 10 bases. The germline gives CDR1 MNHNS, CDR2 SASEGT. The CDR3 sequence is 14 residues long. CDR3 sequence reads: CASSELAGGNTIYF. The CDR3 DNA sequence: TGTGCCAGCAGTGAGCTGGCGGGGGGAAACACCATATATTTT.

The CDR3 reads CASRQGSDNQPQHF. The CDR3 DNA follows: TGTGCCAGCAGACAGGGAAGTGACAATCAGCCCCAGCATTTT. This chain uses TRBV6-1 with TRBJ1-5; a possible D gene is TRBD1 (6 bases). The germline V and J ends were trimmed by 6 bases and 3 bases, with 12 bases remaining between them. Germline V gene data show CDR1 as MNHNS and CDR2 as SASEGT. This CDR3 spans 14 amino acids.

This clone was seen a single time. This chain joins TRBV5-1 and TRBJ2-1; D not resolved. Germline loops: CDR1 SGHRS, CDR2 YFSETQ. Trimming stripped 2 bases from V and 0 bases from J, with 12 bases between. This CDR3 is built from 16 residues. CDR3 nucleotides: TGCGCCAGCAGCTTTGGTACCTCCAGCTCCTACAATGAGCAGTTCTTC. Its translation is CASSFGTSSSYNEQFF.

V usage is TRBV2 and J usage is TRBJ2-1; a weak D match, TRBD2 (5 bases). From germline, CDR1 is SNHLY and CDR2 FYNNEI. V was cut by 8 bases and J by 2 bases, with 10 bases left in between. CDR3 length equals 13 residues. The CDR3 DNA sequence: TGTGCCAGCCGGCTAGCTGCCTACAATGAGCAGTTCTTC. It is translated as CASRLAAYNEQFF. The whole variable domain, remainder taken from reference TRBV2 and TRBJ2-1, is EPEVTQTPSHQVTQMGQEVILRCVPISNHLYFYWYRQILGQKVEFLVSFYNNEISEKSEIFDDQFSVERPDGSNFTLKIRSTKLEDSAMYFCASRLAAYNEQFFGPGTRLTVL.

This clone was seen a single time. V usage is TRBV30 and J usage is TRBJ2-1; TRBD2 agrees at 7 bases. The germline gives CDR1 GTSNPN, CDR2 SVGIG (reference sequence). CDR3 length equals 15 residues. V dropped 5 bases and J dropped 6; count of bases not matched to a gene: 13. CDR3 in amino acids: CAWQTKRTSANEQFF. The CDR3 nucleotides are TGTGCCTGGCAAACAAAGCGTACTAGCGCCAATGAGCAGTTCTTC.

The rearrangement joins TRBV7-3 to TRBJ2-1; the match to TRBD2 covers 8 bases. The germline V gene has CDR1 SGHTA and CDR2 FQGTGA. This CDR3 comprises 15 residues. Trimming cost V 1 base and J 5 bases; bases outside gene matches: 4. CDR3 protein: CASSLSGRIDNEQFF. CDR3 nucleotide sequence: TGTGCCAGCAGCTTAAGCGGGAGGATCGACAATGAGCAGTTCTTC.

This clone was recorded once. The V gene is TRBV7-3, the J gene TRBJ2-1; D unresolved. The CDR3 sequence is 14 residues long. The V gene's germline CDR1 is SGHTA and CDR2 FQGTGA. V was pared by 1 base and J by 0 bases, with 4 bases between. CDR3 protein: CASSLSGSYNEQFF. The CDR3, as DNA: TGTGCCAGCAGCTTAAGCGGCTCCTACAATGAGCAGTTCTTC.